A single sample is the source of the 24 T cell receptor beta chains below, sequenced in a study of breast tumors, draining lymph nodes, adjacent tissues. TCRdb recomputed calls from the multiplex PCR reads with MiXCR, one row per CDR3 protein. Of fewer than 150,000 distinct CDR3 sequences listed, approximately 22% were seen once; the top ten hold over 2%. Breast cancer patients provided tissue from their axillary draining lymph nodes. Sample: axillary lymph node tissue. The origin of the receptors is a female donor with breast cancer. Some clones in this sample may be carry-over from other donors' samples.

This clonotype has ten or more counts. The V and J genes are TRBV7-2 and TRBJ1-2; maybe TRBD1 (5 bases). The ends were cut back, 1 base at V and 8 bases at J, with 20 bases in the middle. The V gene's germline CDR1 is SGHTA and CDR2 FQGNSA. The CDR3 totals 16 residues. The DNA of the CDR3 is TGTGCCAGCAGCTTAGTGGGTTCGGGGGGGGATAGAGGCTACACCTTC. Its translation: CASSLVGSGGDRGYTF.

In the case of this clonotype: This sequence may be a read error, since a much larger clone differs from it by one base. This chain joins TRBV2 and TRBJ2-1; TRBD1 agrees at 9 bases. The CDR3 sequence is 15 residues long. The germline CDR1 and CDR2 sequences are SNHLY and FYNNEI. For the CDR3, the DNA is TGTGCCAGCCCTCACCCGGGACAGGGCATTAATGAGCAGCTCTTC. It is translated as CASPHPGQGINEQLF.

This clonotype was detected only a few times. The chain combines TRBV6-1 with TRBJ2-3; weak D call: TRBD1 (6 bases). V dropped 7 bases and J dropped 0 bases, with 14 bases sitting between them. The CDR3 contains 15 residues. The germline V gene has CDR1 MNHNS and CDR2 SASEGT. CDR3 nucleotides: TGTGCCAGCACCCTGGGTACAGGGAGCACAGATACGCAGTATTTT. Its translation: CASTLGTGSTDTQYF.

For this clonotype: This may stem from a read error, because a much larger clone lies one nucleotide away. The chain uses TRBV5-1 and TRBJ2-7; 7 bases agree with TRBD2. The CDR3 has 14 amino acids. CDR1 and CDR2 (germline): SGHRS, YFSETQ. Here the CDR3 DNA reads TGCGCCAGCAGCTTGGGTGGCCCCGCGGGGGAGCTGTACTTC. Translating gives CASSLGGPAGELYF.

As for this clonotype: A much larger clone differs from this one at a single base, so this may be a read error. The chain is built from TRBV6-6 and TRBJ2-7; 7 bases line up with TRBD1. Germline V gene lookup returns CDR1 MNHNY and CDR2 SVGAGI (reference sequence). The CDR3 covers 12 residues. CDR3 in DNA: TGTGCCTCAGGAACCGAGGAACGGGACAGCTTTTTC. This sequence encodes CASGTEERDSFF.

This clonotype has at least ten counts. The DNA for the CDR3 is TGTGCCAGCAGCCTGACTGTGGACAGGGGAAAGGCGCAGTTCTTC. Its translation is CASSLTVDRGKAQFF. J is TRBJ2-1 and V is TRBV5-5, with 9 positions matching TRBD1. The CDR3 loop spans 15 amino acids. J was trimmed by 12 bases and V by 4 bases; bases with no gene match: 14. Germline CDR1 is SGHKS and CDR2 is YYEKEE (reference sequence).

The chain employs TRBV20-1 and TRBJ2-6; TRBD1 agrees at 7 bases. The CDR3 has 20 residues. The V and J ends lost 0 bases and 0 bases, in that order; junction bases with no gene match: 14. CDR1 and CDR2 (germline): DFQATT, SNEGSKA (reference sequence). Written as DNA, the CDR3 is TGCAGTGCTAGAGATTTGTGGAACAGGGGCGGTAGCTCTGGGGCCAACGTCCTGACTTTC. Translated: CSARDLWNRGGSSGANVLTF.

This clonotype has a count of ten or more. The genes are TRBV25-1 and TRBJ2-1; weak D call: TRBD1 (6 bases). This CDR3 has 17 amino acids. The V and J ends lost 4 bases and 7 bases respectively, with 23 bases between them. Germline V gene lookup returns CDR1 MGHDK and CDR2 SYGVNS. The chain's CDR3 is CASSGTDQVLTGNEQFF. The DNA for the CDR3 is TGTGCCAGCAGTGGGACAGATCAAGTCCTCACCGGGAATGAGCAGTTCTTC.

Concerning this clonotype itself: Being one base from a much bigger clone, this may be a read error. The V and J genes are TRBV20-1 and TRBJ2-2; D remains ambiguous. Per germline, CDR1 DFQATT and CDR2 SNEGSKA (reference sequence). The CDR3 loop spans 14 amino acids. Trimming shortened V by 5 bases and J by 3 bases, and 13 bases separated the two germline ends. The CDR3 DNA sequence: TGCAGTGCTCGGCTCACTATGGACACCGGGGAGCTGTTTTTT. As protein: CSARLTMDTGELFF.

The sample holds a few counts of this clonotype. The J gene is TRBJ1-4, the V gene TRBV28; 7 bases align to TRBD1. V lost 4 bases and J lost 5; bases outside the gene matches: 4. This CDR3 is built from 14 residues. The V gene's germline CDR1 is MDHEN and CDR2 SYDVKM. Here the CDR3 reads CASSSYRGNEKLFF. The CDR3 nucleotides are TGTGCCAGCAGTTCCTACAGGGGAAATGAAAAACTGTTTTTT.

This chain uses TRBV18 with TRBJ1-2; tentative D call: TRBD1 (5 bases). Trimming cost V 6 bases and J 0 bases, with 11 bases left between them. There are 14 residues in the CDR3. The germline gives CDR1 KGHSH, CDR2 LQKENI. The DNA for the CDR3 is TGTGCCAGCTCTCCGACAGAATCTAACTATGGCTACACCTTC. Amino acids: CASSPTESNYGYTF.

This clonotype came up a few times. Relative to the germline gene, one junction end is altered; a read error may explain this. The V and J genes are TRBV9 and TRBJ1-6, with D possibly being TRBD1 (5 bases). The CDR3 has 15 amino acids. CDR1 is SGDLS and CDR2 is YYNGEE in the germline V gene. The chain's CDR3 is CASSVEPGQNSPPHF. CDR3 in DNA: TGTGCCAGCAGCGTAGAACCGGGGCAAAATTCACCCCCCCACTTT.

This clonotype has only a few counts. The chain has TRBV5-1 and TRBJ1-2; D gene uncertain. Trimming cost V 3 bases and J 5 bases, with 11 bases left between them. CDR3 length: 13 residues. Germline values: CDR1 SGHRS, CDR2 YFSETQ. The DNA of the CDR3 is TGCGCCAGCAGCTCGGACGGACGATATGGCTACACCTTC. Its protein is CASSSDGRYGYTF. Variable domain in full (rest from reference TRBV5-1 and TRBJ1-2): KAGVTQTPRYLIKTRGQQVTLSCSPISGHRSVSWYQQTPGQGLQFLFEYFSETQRNKGNFPGRFSGRQFSNSRSEMNVSTLELGDSALYLCASSSDGRYGYTFGSGTRLTVV.

This clonotype showed up many times. This chain joins TRBV7-9 and TRBJ2-7; D unclear. Trimming stripped 4 bases from V and 3 bases from J, with 16 bases between. CDR1 and CDR2 (germline): SEHNR, FQNEAQ (reference sequence). There are 15 residues in the CDR3. The CDR3 here is CASSSRAEADYEQYF. CDR3 nucleotides: TGTGCCAGCAGCTCCCGTGCCGAGGCAGACTACGAGCAGTACTTC.

As concerns this clonotype: With a much larger clone just one base away, this may be a read error. V and J are TRBV6-6 and TRBJ1-3; D is unresolved. The germline CDR1 and CDR2 sequences are MNHNY and SVGAGI (reference sequence). This CDR3 has 14 amino acids. Trimming stripped 11 bases from V and 0 bases from J, with 14 bases between. CDR3 nucleotides: TGTGCCGGCACCATCGGACCCTCTGGAAACACCATATATTTT. It yields the protein CAGTIGPSGNTIYF.

There are many counts of this clonotype. The chain uses TRBV7-8 and TRBJ2-3; D might be TRBD2 (5 bases). With 1 base removed from V and 3 bases from J, the gap between germline ends came to 8 bases. Germline loops: CDR1 SGHVS, CDR2 FQNEAQ. The CDR3 is 14 amino acids. The CDR3 region is CASSLGGPTDTQYF. CDR3 coding DNA: TGTGCCAGCAGCTTAGGAGGGCCTACAGATACGCAGTATTTT.

Worth noting for this clonotype: A read error may explain this, as a much larger clone is one base away. This chain connects TRBV11-2 to TRBJ2-7; TRBD2 matches 7 bases. The ends lost 2 bases at V and 0 bases at J; junction bases unmatched: 4. There are 15 residues in the CDR3. Germline CDR1 SGHAT, CDR2 FQNNGV. CDR3 residues: CASSLQGGGSYEQYF. CDR3 coding DNA: TGTGCCAGCAGCTTACAGGGCGGGGGCTCCTACGAGCAGTACTTC.

This clonotype has at least ten counts. The genes are TRBV12-3 or TRBV12-4 and TRBJ2-3, with 7 bases matching TRBD2. The V segment lost 3 bases and the J segment 10 bases; nucleotides outside the gene matches: 4. The CDR3 extends over 12 amino acids. This chain's CDR3 is CASSLSRGAQYF. For the CDR3, the DNA is TGTGCCAGCAGTTTGAGTCGGGGGGCGCAGTATTTT.

This clonotype was detected a few times. This rearrangement joins TRBV5-4 to TRBJ2-7, with D possibly TRBD1 on 5 matching bases. Germline CDR1 reads SGHNT; CDR2 reads YYREEE (reference sequence). V lost 2 bases and J 2 bases, leaving 11 bases between the germline ends. The CDR3 length is 14 residues. The CDR3 reads CASSFSGQTYEQYF. In nucleotides, the CDR3 is TGTGCCAGCAGCTTTTCCGGACAAACCTACGAGCAGTACTTC. The entire variable domain, with the rest obtained from reference TRBV5-4 and TRBJ2-7, is as follows: ETGVTQSPTHLIKTRGQQVTLRCSSQSGHNTVSWYQQALGQGPQFIFQYYREEENGRGNFPPRFSGLQFPNYSSELNVNALELDDSALYLCASSFSGQTYEQYFGPGTRLTVT.

The chain links TRBV6-6 to TRBJ2-3, with 7 nucleotides matching TRBD2. Trimming cost V 6 bases and J 2 bases; bases outside gene matches: 14. Per germline, CDR1 MNHNY and CDR2 SVGAGI (reference sequence). This CDR3 region has 17 residues. CDR3 residues: CASRNGLAVLNTDTQYF. The CDR3, as DNA: TGTGCCAGCAGAAACGGGCTAGCGGTACTAAACACAGATACGCAGTATTTT.

In this sample, this clonotype turned up many times. The chain combines TRBV13 with TRBJ2-1, with TRBD2 matching 7 bases. This CDR3 is built from 15 residues. J gave up 1 base and V 1 base, and 1 base lay outside the gene matches. The germline V gene has CDR1 PRHDT and CDR2 FYEKMQ (reference sequence). The CDR3 DNA reads as TGTGCCAGCAGCTTAGTGGGACTATCCTACAATGAGCAGTTCTTC. Its protein product is CASSLVGLSYNEQFF.

The table lists this clonotype with many counts. The chain is built from TRBV14 and TRBJ2-7; D is unclear. Germline V gene data show CDR1 as SGHDN and CDR2 as FVKESK. CDR3 length equals 13 residues. Deletions cut 4 bases from V and 2 bases from J, with 9 bases between. For the CDR3, the DNA is TGTGCCAGCAGCCCGGCCACCACCTACGAGCAGTACTTC. Translation: CASSPATTYEQYF.

V gene TRBV6-1 combines with J gene TRBJ2-3, with 8 bases lining up with TRBD2. The ends lost 8 bases at V and 4 bases at J; junction bases unmatched: 8. Germline CDR1 is MNHNS and CDR2 is SASEGT. This CDR3 is built from 14 residues. The CDR3 is CASVPGGPPDTQYF. CDR3 DNA sequence: TGTGCCAGCGTTCCGGGAGGGCCCCCAGATACGCAGTATTTT.

Remarks on this clonotype: A much larger clone lies one base from this, so it may be a read error. The V gene is TRBV4-1, the J gene TRBJ2-7; no clear D gene. The V end was cut by 7 bases, the J end by 2 bases, with 15 bases between. From germline, CDR1 is MGHRA and CDR2 YSYEKL. This CDR3 region has 14 residues. DNA for the CDR3: TGCGCCAGCACCCTTAGCCAGGACGCCTACGAGCAGTACTTC. Translating it yields CASTLSQDAYEQYF.